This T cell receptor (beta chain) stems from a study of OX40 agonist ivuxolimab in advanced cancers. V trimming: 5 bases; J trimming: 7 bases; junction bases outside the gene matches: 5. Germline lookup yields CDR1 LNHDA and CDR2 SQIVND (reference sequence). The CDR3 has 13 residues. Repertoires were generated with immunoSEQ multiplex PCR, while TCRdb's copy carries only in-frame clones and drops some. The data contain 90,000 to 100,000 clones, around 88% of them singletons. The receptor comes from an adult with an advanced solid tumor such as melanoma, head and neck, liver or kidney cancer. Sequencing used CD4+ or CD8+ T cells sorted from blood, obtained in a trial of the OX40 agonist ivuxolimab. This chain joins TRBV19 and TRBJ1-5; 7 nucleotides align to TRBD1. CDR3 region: CASSDRDWQPQHF. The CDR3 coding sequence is TGTGCCAGTAGTGACAGGGATTGGCAGCCCCAGCATTTT.